This TCR beta chain was identified during a study of shared clonotypes between healthy human individuals (TCRdb year 2020). Describing the broader study: The cohort included three men and a couple of women between 18 and 49 years of age. Different laboratories and diverse techniques were used to prepare libraries and sequence TCR repertoires, to increase sequencing depth and limit assay-specific biases. For each donor, CD4 naive and CD4 memory were each given three plates, CD8 naive was given two plates, and CD8 memory was given one plate. Per donor, leukapheresis produced somewhere between about 0.94 and 10 billion PBMCs. Blood TCR repertoires of roughly five healthy adults were deeply sequenced to estimate repertoire size and the extent of clonotype sharing between individuals. Broad study findings and their caveats: Larger estimated clonotype richness was generally found for naive subsets than for memory subsets. The genetic and exposure-history diversity represented was limited by the small number of donors. About 5% of naive CD4, around 4% of naive CD8, about 2.4% of memory CD4, and less than 0.45% of memory CD8 clonotypes were shared across a handful of donors. Sampling was limited to blood, and TCR repertoires in tissue likely differ from TCR repertoires in blood. Based on pairwise subsampling, the degree of clonotype sharing among donors was expected to be affected by sequencing depth. Even with the large sequencing depth, rarefaction of the sorted-subset datasets indicated that sequencing was incomplete. Higher generation probabilities were observed for clonotypes shared by all four sorted-subset donors than for non-shared clonotypes.

V and J are truncated by 5 bases and 7 bases respectively, leaving an intervening sequence of 11 bases. According to the germline V gene (reference sequence), CDR1 reads SEHNR and CDR2 reads FQNEAQ. The CDR3 goes from the cysteine to the phenylalanine over 12 residues. The CDR3 DNA has 36 bases and is translated from base 1. Donors were healthy HIV-negative adults with no recently reported acute infections or vaccinations. Only Caucasian adults living in Nashville, Tennessee, USA were represented among the donors. CD4+ T cells were enriched through magnetic negative selection, after which naive cells were positively selected on CD45RA and the remaining negative fraction served as the memory subset. After blood collection by leukapheresis, PBMCs were isolated using Ficoll-Histopaque density gradient centrifugation and then cryopreserved in the vapor phase of liquid nitrogen. Analytical flow cytometry was used to check the purity and quantity of each magnetically sorted T cell population. Genomic DNA was isolated from each sorted fraction and quantified by UV absorbance on a Nanodrop 2000c.

Concerning this clone itself: Its antigen remains undetermined. No base quality values were provided; no much bigger clone lies one nucleotide off.

TCR CDR3 regions were amplified from genomic DNA by multiplex PCR using the deep immunoSEQ assay. Genomic DNA extracted from each cell subset was distributed evenly over all wells of several immunoSEQ 96-well plates, and each plate served as one replicate. For sorted subsets, 150 to 250 ng genomic DNA, equal to 30,000 or so T cell genomes, was loaded into each replicate PCR. Purified libraries were measured with a Qubit 3.0 fluorometer, size-checked on a Bioanalyzer 2100, and measured again with the KAPA Library Quantification kit. A separate single-read 150-cycle Illumina NextSeq 550 flow cell was used to sequence each immunoSEQ 96-well plate. The paper's data handling went like this. The immunoSEQ output contained only junctional sequences without quality scores, so filtering could not match that applied to full-length reads. Sequences were annotated with PyIR, a Python wrapper for IgBLAST v1.9, and V/J genes and CDR3 were assigned using IMGT germline references. Reads were removed for weak V/J assignments (E-value above 1e-6), missing CDR3, stop codons, out-of-frame junctions, or ambiguous translated residues. V3J clonotypes were defined as sequences sharing an identical inferred V gene, J gene, and CDR3 amino acid sequence. Percentage overlap between repertoires was calculated by dividing the number of shared unique clonotypes by the size of the smaller repertoire. Three approaches were used to assess repertoire richness: RTK rarefaction, the Chao1 estimator, and Recon v2.1 estimates of unobserved clonotypes. Generation probabilities were computed with OLGA for all TCRbeta clonotypes obtained by the gDNA method from four donors. TCRdb took this table from immuneACCESS and kept in-frame rearrangements with V and J called. Such tables lack part of the clones; where checked against another copy, unresolved V genes explain under half of the gap, and the rest is unexplained. V, J and clone size derive from that table, while D and trimming were established from the DNA sequence. Within this sample are 650,000 to 800,000 clones, with over 60% of them counted one time only. The biggest ten clones account for over 1.5% of the sample.

This receptor was obtained from a woman in her 30s in good health. The chain is made from TRBV7-9 and TRBJ1-1; too little of a D gene remains to name it. Specimen: memory CD4+ T cells sorted from blood. Sample cell subset or site, as interpreted from the label and publication: CD45RA-negative fraction. CDR3 protein: CASSPHADEAFF. The DNA sequence is as follows: TGTGCCAGCAGCCCCCACGCAGATGAAGCTTTCTTT.